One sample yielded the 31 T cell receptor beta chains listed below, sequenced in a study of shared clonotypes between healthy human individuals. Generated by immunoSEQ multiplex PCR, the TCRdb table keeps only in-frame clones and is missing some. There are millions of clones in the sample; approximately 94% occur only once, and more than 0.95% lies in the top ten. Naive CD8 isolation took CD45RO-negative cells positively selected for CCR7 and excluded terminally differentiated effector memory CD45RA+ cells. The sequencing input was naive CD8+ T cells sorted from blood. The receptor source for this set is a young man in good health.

CDR3 sequence reads: CASSLVSAGEETQYF. For the CDR3, the DNA is TGTGCCAGCAGCTTAGTGTCGGCGGGAGAAGAGACCCAGTACTTC. The rearrangement joins TRBV7-9 to TRBJ2-5, with TRBD2 matching over 7 bases. The CDR3 is 15 residues long. CDR1 is SEHNR and CDR2 is FQNEAQ in the germline V gene (reference sequence). The ends lost 1 base at V and 3 bases at J; junction bases unmatched: 5.

Here the CDR3 reads CASTRASSYEQYF. DNA of the CDR3: TGTGCCAGCACCAGGGCAAGCTCCTACGAGCAGTACTTC. This chain joins TRBV2 and TRBJ2-7, with a possible D match to TRBD1 (5 bases). Germline values: CDR1 SNHLY, CDR2 FYNNEI. The length of the CDR3 is 13 residues. V lost 7 bases, J lost 0 bases, and 10 bases lay in between.

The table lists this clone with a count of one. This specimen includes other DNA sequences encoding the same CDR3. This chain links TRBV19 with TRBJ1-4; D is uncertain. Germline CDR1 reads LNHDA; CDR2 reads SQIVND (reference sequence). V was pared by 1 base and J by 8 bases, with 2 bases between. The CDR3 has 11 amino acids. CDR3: CASSIGEKLFF. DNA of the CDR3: TGTGCCAGTAGTATAGGGGAAAAACTGTTTTTT. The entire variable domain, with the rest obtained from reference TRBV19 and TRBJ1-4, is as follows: DGGITQSPKYLFRKEGQNVTLSCEQNLNHDAMYWYRQDPGQGLRLIYYSQIVNDFQKGDIAEGYSVSREKKESFPLTVTSAQKNPTAFYLCASSIGEKLFFGSGTQLSVL.

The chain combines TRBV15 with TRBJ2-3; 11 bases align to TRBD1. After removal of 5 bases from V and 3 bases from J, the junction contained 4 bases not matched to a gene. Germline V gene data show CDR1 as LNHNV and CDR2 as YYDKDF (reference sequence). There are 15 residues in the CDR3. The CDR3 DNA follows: TGTGCCACCAGCCCTGGGACAGGGGGAACAGATACGCAGTATTTT. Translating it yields CATSPGTGGTDTQYF.

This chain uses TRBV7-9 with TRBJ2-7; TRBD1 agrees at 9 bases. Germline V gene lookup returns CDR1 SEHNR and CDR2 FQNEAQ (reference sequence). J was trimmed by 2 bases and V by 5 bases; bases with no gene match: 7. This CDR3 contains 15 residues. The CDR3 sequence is CASSEGGQGTYEQYF. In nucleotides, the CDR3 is TGTGCCAGCAGCGAAGGAGGACAGGGGACCTACGAGCAGTACTTC. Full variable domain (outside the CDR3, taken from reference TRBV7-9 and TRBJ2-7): DTGVSQNPRHKITKRGQNVTFRCDPISEHNRLYWYRQTLGQGPEFLTYFQNEAQLEKSRLLSDRFSAERPKGSFSTLEIQRTEQGDSAMYLCASSEGGQGTYEQYFGPGTRLTVT.

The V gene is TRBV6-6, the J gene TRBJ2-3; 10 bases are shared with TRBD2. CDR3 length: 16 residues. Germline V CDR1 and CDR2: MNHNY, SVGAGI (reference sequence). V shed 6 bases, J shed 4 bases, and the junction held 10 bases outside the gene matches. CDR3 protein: CASSVSGGYLPDTQYF. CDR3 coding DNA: TGTGCCAGCAGCGTTAGCGGGGGGTACCTCCCAGATACGCAGTATTTT.

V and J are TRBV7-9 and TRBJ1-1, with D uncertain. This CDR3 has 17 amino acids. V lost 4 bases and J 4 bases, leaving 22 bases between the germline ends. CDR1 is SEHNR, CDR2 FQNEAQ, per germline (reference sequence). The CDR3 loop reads CASSSRSGANTGTEAFF. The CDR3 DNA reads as TGTGCCAGCAGCTCCCGGTCGGGCGCCAATACGGGCACTGAAGCTTTCTTT.

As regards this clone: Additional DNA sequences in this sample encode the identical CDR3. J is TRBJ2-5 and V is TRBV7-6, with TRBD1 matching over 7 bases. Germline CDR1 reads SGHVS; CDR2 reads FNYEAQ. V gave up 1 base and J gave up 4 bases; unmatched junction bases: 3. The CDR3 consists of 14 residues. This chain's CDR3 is CASSLEGAGETQYF. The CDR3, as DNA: TGTGCCAGCAGCTTAGAGGGGGCTGGAGAGACCCAGTACTTC.

Written as DNA, the CDR3 is TGTGCCAGGTTGACTAGCGGGGGAGATACGCAGTATTTT. This codes for CARLTSGGDTQYF. The chain combines TRBV6-4 with TRBJ2-3; 12 bases line up with TRBD2. There are 13 residues in the CDR3. CDR1 MRHNA and CDR2 SNTAGT come from the germline V gene. V was pared by 9 bases and J by 5 bases, with 3 bases of the junction left unmatched.

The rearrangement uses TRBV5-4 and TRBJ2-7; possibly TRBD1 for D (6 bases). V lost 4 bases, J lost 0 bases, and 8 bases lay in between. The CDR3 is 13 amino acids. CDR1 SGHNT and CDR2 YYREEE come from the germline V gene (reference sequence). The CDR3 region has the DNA TGTGCCAGCAGCAGGGGGACCTCCTACGAGCAGTACTTC. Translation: CASSRGTSYEQYF.

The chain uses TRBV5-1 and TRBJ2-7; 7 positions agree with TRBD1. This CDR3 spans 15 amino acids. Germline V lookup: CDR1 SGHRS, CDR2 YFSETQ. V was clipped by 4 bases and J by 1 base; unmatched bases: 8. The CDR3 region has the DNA TGCGCCAGCAGCCCGAGGACAGGATGGTCCTACGAGCAGTACTTC. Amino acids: CASSPRTGWSYEQYF.

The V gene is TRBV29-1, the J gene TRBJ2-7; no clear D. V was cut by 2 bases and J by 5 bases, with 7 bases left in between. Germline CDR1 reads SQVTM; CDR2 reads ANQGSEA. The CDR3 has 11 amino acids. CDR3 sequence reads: CSVEQRNEQYF. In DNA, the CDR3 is TGCAGCGTTGAACAACGGAACGAGCAGTACTTC.

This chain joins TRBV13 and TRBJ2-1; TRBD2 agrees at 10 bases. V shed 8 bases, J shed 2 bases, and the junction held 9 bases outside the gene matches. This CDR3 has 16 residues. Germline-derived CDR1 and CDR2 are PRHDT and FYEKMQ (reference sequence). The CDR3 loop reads CASRPIAGGTYNEQFF. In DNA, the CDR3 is TGTGCCAGCCGCCCGATAGCGGGAGGAACCTACAATGAGCAGTTCTTC. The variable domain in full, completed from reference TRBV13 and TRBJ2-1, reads AAGVIQSPRHLIKEKRETATLKCYPIPRHDTVYWYQQGPGQDPQFLISFYEKMQSDKGSIPDRFSAQQFSDYHSELNMSSLELGDSALYFCASRPIAGGTYNEQFFGPGTRLTVL.

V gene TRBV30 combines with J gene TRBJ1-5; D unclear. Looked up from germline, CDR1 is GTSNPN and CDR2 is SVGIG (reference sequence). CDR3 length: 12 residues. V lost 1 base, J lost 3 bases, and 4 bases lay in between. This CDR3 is CAWSENNQPQHF. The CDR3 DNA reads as TGTGCCTGGAGTGAGAACAATCAGCCCCAGCATTTT.

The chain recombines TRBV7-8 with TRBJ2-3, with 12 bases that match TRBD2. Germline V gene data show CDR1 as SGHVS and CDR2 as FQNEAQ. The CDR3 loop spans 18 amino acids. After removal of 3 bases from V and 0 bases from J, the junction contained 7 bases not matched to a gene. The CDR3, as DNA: TGTGCCAGCAGCTTTGGACTAGCGGGGTCCCTAAGCACAGATACGCAGTATTTT. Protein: CASSFGLAGSLSTDTQYF.

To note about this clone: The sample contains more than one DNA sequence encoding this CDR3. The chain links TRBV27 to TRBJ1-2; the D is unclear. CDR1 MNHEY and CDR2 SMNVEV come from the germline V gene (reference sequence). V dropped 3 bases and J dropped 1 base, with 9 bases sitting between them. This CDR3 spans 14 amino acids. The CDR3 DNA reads TGTGCCAGCAGTTTGGGAGGGTTTAACTATGGCTACACCTTC. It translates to CASSLGGFNYGYTF.

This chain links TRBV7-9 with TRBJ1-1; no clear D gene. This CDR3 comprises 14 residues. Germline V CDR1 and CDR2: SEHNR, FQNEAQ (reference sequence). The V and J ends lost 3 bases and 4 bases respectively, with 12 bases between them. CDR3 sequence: CASSFRAPGTEAFF. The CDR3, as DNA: TGTGCCAGCAGCTTTCGGGCACCCGGCACTGAAGCTTTCTTT.

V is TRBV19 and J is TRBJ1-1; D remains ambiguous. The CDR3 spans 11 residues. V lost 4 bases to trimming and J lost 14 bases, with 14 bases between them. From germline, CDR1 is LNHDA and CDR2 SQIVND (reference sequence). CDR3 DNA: TGTGCCAGTAGTACCGGGCCCCAGGCATTCTTT. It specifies CASSTGPQAFF.

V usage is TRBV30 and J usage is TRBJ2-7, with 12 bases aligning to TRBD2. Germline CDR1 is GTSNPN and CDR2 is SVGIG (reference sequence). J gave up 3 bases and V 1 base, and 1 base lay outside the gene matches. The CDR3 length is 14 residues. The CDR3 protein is CAWSGTSGIYEQYF. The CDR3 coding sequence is TGTGCCTGGAGTGGGACTAGCGGGATCTACGAGCAGTACTTC.

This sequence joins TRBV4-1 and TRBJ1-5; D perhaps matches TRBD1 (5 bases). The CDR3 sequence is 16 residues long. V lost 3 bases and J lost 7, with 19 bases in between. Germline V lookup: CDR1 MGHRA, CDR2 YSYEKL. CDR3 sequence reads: CASSHVLNTGEQPQHF. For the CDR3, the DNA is TGCGCCAGCAGCCATGTTTTAAACACGGGGGAACAGCCCCAGCATTTT.

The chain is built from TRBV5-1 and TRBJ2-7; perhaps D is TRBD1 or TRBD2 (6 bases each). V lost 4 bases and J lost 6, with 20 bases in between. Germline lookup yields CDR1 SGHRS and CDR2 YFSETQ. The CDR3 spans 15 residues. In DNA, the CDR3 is TGCGCCAGCAGCCCCCTCGAGGGGGGCGTGGGCGAGCAGTACTTC. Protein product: CASSPLEGGVGEQYF.

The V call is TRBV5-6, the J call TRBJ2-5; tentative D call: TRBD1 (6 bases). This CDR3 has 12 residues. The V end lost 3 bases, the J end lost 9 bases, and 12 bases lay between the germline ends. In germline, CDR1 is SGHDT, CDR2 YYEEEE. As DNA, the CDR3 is TGTGCCAGCAGCTCGTTGGGGGCTCCCCAGTACTTC. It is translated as CASSSLGAPQYF.

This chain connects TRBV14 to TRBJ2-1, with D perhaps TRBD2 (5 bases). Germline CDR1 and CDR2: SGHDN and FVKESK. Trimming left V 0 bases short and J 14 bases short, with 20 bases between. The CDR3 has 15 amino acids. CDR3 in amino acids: CASSQDMGPESGKFF. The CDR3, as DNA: TGTGCCAGCAGCCAAGATATGGGTCCAGAATCGGGGAAGTTCTTC.

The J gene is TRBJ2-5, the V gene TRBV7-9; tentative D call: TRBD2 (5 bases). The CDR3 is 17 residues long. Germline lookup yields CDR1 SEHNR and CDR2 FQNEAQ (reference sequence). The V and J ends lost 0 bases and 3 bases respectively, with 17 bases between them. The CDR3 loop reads CASSLARLTEKKETQYF. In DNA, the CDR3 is TGTGCCAGCAGCTTAGCGAGACTAACCGAAAAGAAAGAGACCCAGTACTTC.

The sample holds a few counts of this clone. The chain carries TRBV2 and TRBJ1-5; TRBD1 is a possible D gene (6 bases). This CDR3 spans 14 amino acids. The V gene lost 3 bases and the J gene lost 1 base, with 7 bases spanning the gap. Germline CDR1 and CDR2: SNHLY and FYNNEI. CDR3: CASSDDRSNQPQHF. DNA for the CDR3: TGTGCCAGCAGTGACGACAGGAGCAATCAGCCCCAGCATTTT. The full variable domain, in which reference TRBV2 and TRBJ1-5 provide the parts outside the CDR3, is EPEVTQTPSHQVTQMGQEVILRCVPISNHLYFYWYRQILGQKVEFLVSFYNNEISEKSEIFDDQFSVERPDGSNFTLKIRSTKLEDSAMYFCASSDDRSNQPQHFGDGTRLSIL.

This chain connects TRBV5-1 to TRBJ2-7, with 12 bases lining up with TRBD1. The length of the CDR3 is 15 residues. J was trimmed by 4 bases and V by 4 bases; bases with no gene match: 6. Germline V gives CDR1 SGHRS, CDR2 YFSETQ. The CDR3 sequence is CASSSGTGGLYEQYF. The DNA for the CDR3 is TGCGCCAGCAGCAGTGGGACAGGGGGCTTGTACGAGCAGTACTTC.

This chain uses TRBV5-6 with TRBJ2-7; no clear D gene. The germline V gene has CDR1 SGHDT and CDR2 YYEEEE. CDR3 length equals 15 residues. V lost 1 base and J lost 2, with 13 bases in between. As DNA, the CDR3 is TGTGCCAGCAGCTTGTTGGCAGTAGGCCCCTACGAGCAGTACTTC. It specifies CASSLLAVGPYEQYF.

CDR3 loop: CASSQADSSYNEQFF. The CDR3 nucleotides are TGTGCCAGCAGCCAAGCGGATAGCTCCTACAATGAGCAGTTCTTC. V is TRBV7-3 and J is TRBJ2-1; possible D gene TRBD2, 5 bases. Trimming cost V 5 bases and J 0 bases, with 11 bases left between them. CDR3 length: 15 amino acids. Germline assignment: CDR1 SGHTA and CDR2 FQGTGA.

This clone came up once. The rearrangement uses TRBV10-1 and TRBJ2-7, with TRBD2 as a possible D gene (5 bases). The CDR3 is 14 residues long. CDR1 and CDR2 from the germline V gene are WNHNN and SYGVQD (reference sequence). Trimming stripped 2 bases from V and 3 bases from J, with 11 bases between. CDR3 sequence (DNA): TGCGCCAGCAGTGAGGGACTTGACTACTACGAGCAGTACTTC. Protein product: CASSEGLDYYEQYF.

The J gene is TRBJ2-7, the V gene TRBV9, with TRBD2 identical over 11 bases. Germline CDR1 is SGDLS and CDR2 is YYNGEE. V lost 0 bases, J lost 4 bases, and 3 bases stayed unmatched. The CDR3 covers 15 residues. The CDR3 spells CASSVGSSGRYEQYF. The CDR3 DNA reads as TGTGCCAGCAGCGTAGGCTCTAGCGGGAGGTACGAGCAGTACTTC.

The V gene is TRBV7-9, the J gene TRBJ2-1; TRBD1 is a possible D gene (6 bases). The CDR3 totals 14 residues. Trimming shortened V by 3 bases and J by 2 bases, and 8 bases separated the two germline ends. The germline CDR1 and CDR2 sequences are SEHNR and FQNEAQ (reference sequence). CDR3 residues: CASSFRDTYNEQFF. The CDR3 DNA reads TGTGCCAGCAGCTTTAGGGACACCTACAATGAGCAGTTCTTC.